At least ten counts were recorded for the clone carrying this T cell receptor (beta chain). Its cognate antigen is unknown. The germline V gene has CDR1 SNHLY and CDR2 FYNNEI. V lost 4 bases to trimming and J lost 1 base, with 8 bases between them. This CDR3 comprises 14 residues. These data originate in a study of read filtering for tumor transcriptome and immune sequencing. Study overall: 8 or 9 patients were R-ISS I, 16 were R-ISS II, 6 or 7 were R-ISS III. Study-wide results and limits: Even smaller IR-seq throughput identified most shared clonotypes. This fraction held mixed bone marrow immune cells after CD138-negative sorting.

The library was built from about 400 ng RNA with molecular barcoded adaptors for alpha/delta and beta/gamma chains. TCRdb re-analysed the reads in MiXCR, keeping a single row per CDR3 protein. The sample carries 20,000 to 25,000 distinct CDR3 sequences, about an eighth recorded once. J is TRBJ2-1 and V is TRBV2; no clear D. This clonotype was obtained from a donor aged 40 or older with multiple myeloma. The specimen sequenced was a population of CD138-negative cells sorted from bone marrow. The CDR3 reads CASSGLRSYNEQFF. The DNA for the CDR3 is TGTGCCAGCAGTGGGCTGAGGTCCTACAATGAGCAGTTCTTC.